This T cell receptor (beta chain) originates from a study of T cells in Graves' hyperthyroidism and ophthalmopathy. This clonotype occurred many times. The CDR3 covers 14 residues. Germline values: CDR1 DFQATT, CDR2 SNEGSKA (reference sequence). V lost 1 base, J lost 6 bases, and 16 bases lay in between. Researchers amplified the TCR beta CDR3 regions from RNA transcripts. With the HTBI primer set, the TCR CDR3 went through a first round of RT-PCR. A single record per CDR3 protein comes from TCRdb applying MiXCR to the multiplex PCR reads. In the table there are hundreds of thousands of distinct CDR3 sequences, 14% to 15% of which are singletons.

Sequencing was done on a sample of blood. This chain joins TRBV20-1 and TRBJ2-7; tentative D call: TRBD2 (5 bases). This TCR was recovered from a woman aged 40 to 50 with Graves' ophthalmopathy. The CDR3 DNA is TGCAGTGCTAGAGCCCGACCCGGGGAAACCGAGCAGTACTTC. Translating it yields CSARARPGETEQYF.